The 6 T cell receptor beta chains below were found in one sample sequenced in a study of cytomegalovirus exposure and HLA in healthy donors. Data came from immunoSEQ multiplex PCR; TCRdb stores just in-frame clones and leaves some out. There are around 70,000 clones in the sample; 94% occur only once, and under 2% lies in the top ten. The sequencing input was PBMCs. The receptors were gathered from a woman younger than 30 in good health and CMV-seropositive.

This sequence joins TRBV13 and TRBJ1-2; a weak D match, TRBD1 (6 bases). There are 14 residues in the CDR3. Germline loops: CDR1 PRHDT, CDR2 FYEKMQ (reference sequence). Trimming stripped 5 bases from V and 6 bases from J, with 16 bases between. CDR3 nucleotides: TGTGCCAGCAGCATCGGCAGGGGAAAGGATGGCTACACCTTC. Its protein is CASSIGRGKDGYTF.

The V and J genes are TRBV5-6 and TRBJ2-7; TRBD1 matches 10 bases. V lost 2 bases to trimming and J lost 4 bases; unmatched junction nucleotides: 6. This CDR3 spans 15 amino acids. The V gene's germline CDR1 is SGHDT and CDR2 YYEEEE. CDR3 in amino acids: CASSLLRDRGYEQYF. DNA for the CDR3: TGTGCCAGCAGCTTACTCCGGGACAGGGGTTACGAGCAGTACTTC.

In this sample, this clone turned up once. This sequence joins TRBV7-2 and TRBJ2-7, with 10 bases that match TRBD1. The germline gives CDR1 SGHTA, CDR2 FQGNSA. There are 14 residues in the CDR3. After removal of 4 bases from V and 2 bases from J, the junction contained 2 bases not matched to a gene. The CDR3 region is CASSSGTGAYEQYF. CDR3 DNA sequence: TGTGCCAGCAGCTCCGGGACAGGGGCCTACGAGCAGTACTTC.

The chain has TRBV6-1 and TRBJ2-2; maybe TRBD2 (5 bases). Trimming pared 6 bases from V and 7 bases from J, leaving 18 bases between. CDR3 length: 15 residues. The germline V gene has CDR1 MNHNS and CDR2 SASEGT. The chain's CDR3 is CASRGATYDVGELFF. CDR3 bases: TGTGCCAGCAGGGGAGCTACCTATGATGTCGGGGAGCTGTTTTTT.

The chain joins TRBV27 to TRBJ1-5; no reliable D call. Trimming took 2 bases from V and 1 from J, leaving 9 bases between them. There are 15 residues in the CDR3. Germline values: CDR1 MNHEY, CDR2 SMNVEV (reference sequence). CDR3 in amino acids: CASSLLPLSNQPQHF. As DNA, the CDR3 is TGTGCCAGCAGTTTACTACCATTGAGCAATCAGCCCCAGCATTTT.

The J gene is TRBJ2-3, the V gene TRBV6-6, with TRBD2 matching over 7 bases. CDR1 is MNHNY, CDR2 SVGAGI, per germline (reference sequence). The CDR3 sequence is 16 residues long. V lost 2 bases, J lost 1 base, and 6 bases stayed unmatched. Here the CDR3 DNA reads TGTGCCAGCAGTTACCTTGAACGGGGGGGCACAGATACGCAGTATTTT. Its translation: CASSYLERGGTDTQYF.